The 14 T cell receptor beta chains below were found in one sample sequenced in a study of T-cell memory formation after mild COVID-19. A single record per CDR3 protein comes from TCRdb applying MiXCR to the 5' RACE reads. The data contain a few hundred thousand distinct CDR3 sequences, roughly a fifth of them seen just once; the ten biggest clones take up roughly 9.1%. Material: PBMCs or a T cell subset sorted from them (not recorded which). All receptors derive from an adult woman who had mild COVID-19 (a few samples of this study predate the infection). Cell type and time point are not known.

The chain has TRBV6-2 or TRBV6-3 and TRBJ2-3, with 7 bases fitting TRBD2. V lost 7 bases and J lost 6; bases outside the gene matches: 13. The CDR3 is 15 residues long. Germline CDR1 is MNHEY and CDR2 is SVGEGT. CDR3 in amino acids: CASTAGTTYADTQYF. CDR3 sequence (DNA): TGTGCCAGCACCGCCGGGACTACATATGCGGATACGCAGTATTTT.

This clonotype occurred a few times. CDR3 residues: CASRPQGVNSPLHF. CDR3 coding DNA: TGTGCCAGCAGACCACAGGGGGTGAATTCACCCCTCCACTTT. V and J are TRBV2 and TRBJ1-6; 8 nucleotides match TRBD1. This CDR3 is built from 14 residues. Germline CDR1 SNHLY, CDR2 FYNNEI. The J segment lost 7 bases and the V segment lost 6 bases, leaving 5 bases of the junction unmatched.

This clonotype was detected a few times. V gene TRBV9 combines with J gene TRBJ2-1; possible D gene TRBD1, 6 bases. The CDR3 has 13 residues. In germline, CDR1 is SGDLS, CDR2 YYNGEE. Trimming stripped 3 bases from V and 8 bases from J, with 12 bases between. The CDR3 sequence is CASSASTGYEQFF. The CDR3 coding sequence is TGTGCCAGCAGCGCATCAACAGGGTATGAGCAGTTCTTC.

The chain joins TRBV15 to TRBJ2-7, with a possible D match to TRBD1 (6 bases). V lost 5 bases and J 2 bases, leaving 16 bases between the germline ends. Germline loops: CDR1 LNHNV, CDR2 YYDKDF (reference sequence). CDR3 size: 15 residues. The CDR3 DNA sequence: TGTGCCACCAGCCGAGGGACAATGACGACCTACGAGCAGTACTTC. Amino acid sequence: CATSRGTMTTYEQYF.

This clonotype has only a few counts. This chain joins TRBV5-4 and TRBJ2-6; tentatively, D is TRBD1 (6 bases). This CDR3 has 18 residues. Germline V lookup: CDR1 SGHNT, CDR2 YYREEE (reference sequence). Trimming shortened V by 1 base and J by 0 bases, and 14 bases separated the two germline ends. CDR3: CASSLFRGTLSGANVLTF. The CDR3 DNA sequence: TGTGCCAGCAGCTTGTTCAGGGGCACACTCTCTGGGGCCAACGTCCTGACTTTC.

This clonotype has just a few counts. The CDR3 reads CASSPPTSGYYEQYF. In DNA form, the CDR3 reads TGTGCCAGCTCACCACCGACTAGCGGTTACTACGAGCAGTACTTC. The genes are TRBV18 and TRBJ2-7, with 9 bases matching TRBD2. Germline V gene data show CDR1 as KGHSH and CDR2 as LQKENI. CDR3 size: 15 residues. J lost 3 bases, V lost 0 bases, and 3 bases had no gene match.

This clonotype was observed at least ten times. CDR3 bases: TGTGCCAGCAGTGACATGGCGGGGGGGCCAAACAATGAGCAGTTCTTC. Translating gives CASSDMAGGPNNEQFF. The chain joins TRBV6-4 to TRBJ2-1, with 9 bases fitting TRBD2. With V trimmed by 2 bases and J by 5 bases, 7 bases remained unmatched. This CDR3 region has 16 residues. Germline lookup yields CDR1 MRHNA and CDR2 SNTAGT.

The chain joins TRBV12-3 or TRBV12-4 to TRBJ2-1; 7 bases are a match to TRBD1. This CDR3 has 14 amino acids. With V trimmed by 8 bases and J by 9 bases, 13 bases remained unmatched. CDR3 region: CASGPTGPGIEQFF. The CDR3 DNA reads TGTGCCAGCGGTCCGACAGGGCCCGGGATTGAGCAGTTCTTC.

The rearrangement joins TRBV19 to TRBJ2-7; 12 bases line up with TRBD1. V shed 4 bases and J 4 bases; nucleotides not matched to a gene: 5. The CDR3 covers 15 residues. The germline V gene encodes CDR1 LNHDA and CDR2 SQIVND (reference sequence). The CDR3 bases are TGTGCCAGTAGTACAGGGACAGGGGGCGCATACGAGCAGTACTTC. Translated, it gives CASSTGTGGAYEQYF.

CDR3 in amino acids: CASSLVIQGWEKLFF. The CDR3 DNA reads as TGTGCCAGCAGCTTAGTGATACAGGGATGGGAAAAACTGTTTTTT. The V gene is TRBV7-2, the J gene TRBJ1-4; weak D call: TRBD1 (6 bases). Looked up from germline, CDR1 is SGHTA and CDR2 is FQGNSA. Trimming left V 1 base short and J 8 bases short, with 14 bases between. This CDR3 region has 15 residues.

The genes are TRBV3-1 and TRBJ2-1; 11 nucleotides match TRBD2. The CDR3 contains 18 residues. Germline V gives CDR1 LGHDT, CDR2 YNNKEL (reference sequence). V dropped 4 bases and J dropped 1; count of bases not matched to a gene: 9. CDR3 residues: CASSPEGLAGGSYNEQFF. The CDR3 region has the DNA TGTGCCAGCAGCCCCGAGGGCCTAGCGGGAGGATCCTACAATGAGCAGTTCTTC.

Ten or more counts support this clonotype. The V gene is TRBV24-1, the J gene TRBJ2-1, with unresolved D. The CDR3 length is 16 residues. Deletions cut 2 bases from V and 6 bases from J, with 16 bases between. Germline loops: CDR1 KGHDR, CDR2 SFDVKD. The CDR3 sequence is CATSDSSASLGNEQFF. For the CDR3, the DNA is TGTGCCACCAGTGATTCGTCCGCGAGCTTGGGCAATGAGCAGTTCTTC.

CDR3 protein: CAISESTKRGVQFF. CDR3 nucleotide sequence: TGTGCCATCAGTGAGTCGACGAAGCGGGGGGTACAGTTCTTC. V usage is TRBV10-3 and J usage is TRBJ2-1, with 9 bases that match TRBD2. CDR3 size: 14 residues. Per germline, CDR1 ENHRY and CDR2 SYGVKD. V gave up 0 bases and J gave up 13 bases; unmatched junction bases: 7.

This clonotype has ten or more counts. The V gene is TRBV7-2, the J gene TRBJ2-7; D might be TRBD1 (6 bases). V lost 1 base and J lost 0, with 13 bases in between. The CDR3 runs to 16 residues. Per the germline V gene, CDR1 is SGHTA and CDR2 is FQGNSA. This CDR3 reads CASSLDTGQSSYEQYF. DNA of the CDR3: TGTGCCAGCAGCTTAGATACCGGACAGAGCTCCTACGAGCAGTACTTC.